The 17 T cell receptor beta chains in this list originate from one sample, sequenced in a study of T-cell memory formation after mild COVID-19. TCRdb re-called the 5' RACE reads with MiXCR, one entry per CDR3 protein. This sample has 400,000 to 500,000 distinct CDR3 sequences; approximately 19% occur once, and the top ten carry 20% to 25%. The sequenced sample consisted of PBMCs or a T cell subset sorted from them (not recorded which). The origin of the receptors is a man younger than 35 who had mild COVID-19 (a few samples of this study predate the infection). Cell type and time point are not known.

This clonotype was seen more than once but under ten times. V is TRBV5-1 and J is TRBJ1-1; weak D call: TRBD1 (6 bases). The CDR3 contains 15 residues. V was shortened by 5 bases and J by 0 bases, with 14 bases between the two germline ends. Germline V gene lookup returns CDR1 SGHRS and CDR2 YFSETQ. The CDR3 protein is CASSLRGHMNTEAFF. In DNA, the CDR3 is TGCGCCAGCAGTCTGAGGGGACACATGAACACTGAAGCTTTCTTT.

The V gene is TRBV6-5, the J gene TRBJ2-4; D is unclear. Trimming took off 4 bases at V and 1 base at J, with 14 bases between the two ends. The CDR3 is 16 amino acids. CDR1 is MNHEY and CDR2 is SVGAGI in the germline V gene. In DNA, the CDR3 is TGTGCCAGCAGTTTAGTAGAGGCGACCGCCAAAAACATTCAGTACTTC. It yields the protein CASSLVEATAKNIQYF.

The chain uses TRBV11-1 and TRBJ2-1; possible D gene TRBD1, 5 bases. V gave up 8 bases and J gave up 8 bases, with 19 bases separating them. CDR3 length: 14 residues. The V gene's germline CDR1 is SGHAT and CDR2 FQDESV (reference sequence). CDR3 protein: CASEALLWGHEQFF. CDR3 DNA: TGTGCCAGCGAGGCACTGCTATGGGGCCATGAGCAGTTCTTC.

The sample holds a few counts of this clonotype. The chain recombines TRBV2 with TRBJ2-3; perhaps TRBD1 as D (7 bases). Germline CDR1 reads SNHLY; CDR2 reads FYNNEI. This CDR3 spans 14 amino acids. Between the trimmed V and J ends, which lost 10 bases and 0 bases, there was a span of 14 bases. The CDR3, as DNA: TGTGCCAACAGGGGCGGGATAAGCACAGATACGCAGTATTTT. This encodes CANRGGISTDTQYF. The whole variable domain, remainder taken from reference TRBV2 and TRBJ2-3, is EPEVTQTPSHQVTQMGQEVILRCVPISNHLYFYWYRQILGQKVEFLVSFYNNEISEKSEIFDDQFSVERPDGSNFTLKIRSTKLEDSAMYFCANRGGISTDTQYFGPGTRLTVL.

V gene TRBV10-3 combines with J gene TRBJ1-6, with 10 nucleotides matching TRBD1. Unmatched junction bases numbered 3, after V lost 8 bases and J lost 8 bases. CDR1 is ENHRY, CDR2 SYGVKD, per germline. The CDR3 has 13 residues. CDR3 sequence: CAIGGQGYSPLHF. The CDR3 DNA reads as TGTGCCATCGGGGGACAGGGGTATTCACCCCTCCACTTT.

This clonotype was observed a handful of times. The chain combines TRBV6-5 with TRBJ1-3; no reliable D call. Trimming cost V 6 bases and J 0 bases, with 12 bases left between them. Germline V gene sequence: CDR1 MNHEY, CDR2 SVGAGI. The CDR3 covers 15 residues. CDR3 sequence (DNA): TGTGCCAGCAGCCAGTCAATTAACTCTGGAAACACCATATATTTT. Its translation: CASSQSINSGNTIYF.

V usage is TRBV7-2 and J usage is TRBJ1-2, with 12 bases lining up with TRBD1. The CDR3 has 15 amino acids. Germline V gene sequence: CDR1 SGHTA, CDR2 FQGNSA. V lost 4 bases to trimming and J lost 8 bases; unmatched junction nucleotides: 8. The CDR3 DNA follows: TGTGCCAGCAGCTATCCCGGGACAGGGGGCGGAGGCTACACCTTC. Its translation is CASSYPGTGGGGYTF.

This rearrangement joins TRBV9 to TRBJ2-3; perhaps TRBD2 as D (5 bases). The CDR3 has 16 amino acids. Germline V CDR1 and CDR2: SGDLS, YYNGEE. V lost 0 bases and J 2 bases, leaving 13 bases between the germline ends. The CDR3 is CASSVAGGEFTDTQYF. CDR3 in DNA: TGTGCCAGCAGCGTAGCCGGAGGAGAATTCACAGATACGCAGTATTTT.

The chain uses TRBV20-1 and TRBJ1-1; D gene uncertain. Between the trimmed V and J ends, which lost 7 bases and 5 bases, there was a span of 20 bases. The CDR3 is made up of 14 amino acids. The germline V gene encodes CDR1 DFQATT and CDR2 SNEGSKA (reference sequence). The CDR3: CSEAEPVRVTEAFF. The CDR3 DNA reads as TGCAGTGAAGCGGAGCCTGTAAGGGTGACTGAAGCTTTCTTT.

The V gene is TRBV5-1, the J gene TRBJ1-1; unclear D gene. V shed 3 bases and J shed 4 bases, with 13 bases lying between them. This CDR3 comprises 14 residues. Germline V gene data show CDR1 as SGHRS and CDR2 as YFSETQ. The CDR3 reads CASSSDPGGTEAFF. CDR3 DNA sequence: TGCGCCAGCAGCTCGGACCCGGGCGGCACTGAAGCTTTCTTT.

V usage is TRBV7-9 and J usage is TRBJ2-3; 7 bases match TRBD1. CDR1 is SEHNR, CDR2 FQNEAQ, per germline (reference sequence). J lost 4 bases, V lost 5 bases, and 6 bases had no gene match. CDR3 length equals 14 residues. CDR3 nucleotides: TGTGCCAGCAGCAGCAGCACAGGGGCAGATACGCAGTATTTT. Translated: CASSSSTGADTQYF.

This chain uses TRBV30 with TRBJ2-7; 9 bases are shared with TRBD1. The germline CDR1 and CDR2 sequences are GTSNPN and SVGIG (reference sequence). V was pared by 3 bases and J by 6 bases, with 15 bases of the junction left unmatched. CDR3 length: 16 amino acids. CDR3 amino acids: CAWSHAGTGLFTEQYF. DNA of the CDR3: TGTGCCTGGAGCCACGCCGGGACAGGGTTATTTACCGAGCAGTACTTC.

V usage is TRBV5-5 and J usage is TRBJ2-3, with D unresolved. Trimming took 4 bases from V and 1 from J, leaving 13 bases between them. The length of the CDR3 is 15 residues. Germline V lookup: CDR1 SGHKS, CDR2 YYEKEE (reference sequence). This CDR3 is CASSTHRVRTDTQYF. The CDR3, as DNA: TGTGCCAGCAGCACCCACAGAGTTCGCACAGATACGCAGTATTTT. Drawing the rest from reference TRBV5-5 and TRBJ2-3, the complete variable domain is DAGVTQSPTHLIKTRGQQVTLRCSPISGHKSVSWYQQVLGQGPQFIFQYYEKEERGRGNFPDRFSARQFPNYSSELNVNALLLGDSALYLCASSTHRVRTDTQYFGPGTRLTVL.

This clonotype was detected only a few times. The chain recombines TRBV7-3 with TRBJ2-3, with D uncertain. V was shortened by 5 bases and J by 7 bases, with 10 bases between the two germline ends. The germline gives CDR1 SGHTA, CDR2 FQGTGA. The CDR3 covers 12 residues. CDR3 amino acids: CASSEDRHTQYF. The CDR3 DNA reads TGTGCCAGCAGCGAGGATCGCCATACGCAGTATTTT.

The sample holds many counts of this clonotype. The CDR3 coding sequence is TGTGCCAGCAGCTTAGTTAGCGGGGCGATCTACGAGCAGTACTTC. It specifies CASSLVSGAIYEQYF. The chain employs TRBV7-2 and TRBJ2-7; 8 bases map to TRBD2. The CDR3 covers 15 residues. The germline gives CDR1 SGHTA, CDR2 FQGNSA. The V segment lost 1 base and the J segment 3 bases; nucleotides outside the gene matches: 5.

CDR3 loop: CASTKWENYGYTF. In DNA, the CDR3 is TGTGCCAGCACGAAATGGGAGAACTATGGCTACACCTTC. This chain links TRBV12-3 or TRBV12-4 with TRBJ1-2; no reliable D call. With 7 bases removed from V and 2 bases from J, the gap between germline ends came to 11 bases. The length of the CDR3 is 13 residues.

The table lists this clonotype with many counts. The V gene is TRBV20-1, the J gene TRBJ1-1; D remains ambiguous. Germline V gives CDR1 DFQATT, CDR2 SNEGSKA (reference sequence). The CDR3 sequence is 13 residues long. Trimming shortened V by 5 bases and J by 2 bases, and 12 bases separated the two germline ends. Here the CDR3 reads CSACPNLNTEAFF. DNA for the CDR3: TGCAGTGCTTGCCCAAACCTAAACACTGAAGCTTTCTTT.